The 16 T cell receptor beta chains listed next were all sequenced from one sample in a study of cytomegalovirus exposure and HLA in healthy donors. 13 Jbeta primers and 60 Vbeta primers were used for the PCR. Data came from immunoSEQ multiplex PCR; TCRdb stores just in-frame clones and leaves some out. The data show some 120,000 clones, around 74% seen once. Sample: PBMCs. Receptors originate from a man aged 35 to 55 in good health and CMV-seropositive.

The chain has TRBV5-4 and TRBJ2-5, with no clear D. V shed 2 bases and J shed 5 bases, with 4 bases lying between them. CDR1 is SGHNT and CDR2 is YYREEE in the germline V gene (reference sequence). This CDR3 has 11 residues. Here the CDR3 DNA reads TGTGCCAGCAGCTTTGCGGAGACCCAGTACTTC. Amino acids: CASSFAETQYF.

The gene calls are TRBV19 and TRBJ1-5; TRBD1 might be the D (6 bases). CDR3 length equals 16 residues. Germline loops: CDR1 LNHDA, CDR2 SQIVND (reference sequence). Trimming removed 6 bases from V and 3 bases from J, with 18 bases in between. The CDR3 is CASRTGFYALNQPQHF. In nucleotides, the CDR3 is TGTGCCAGTAGAACAGGGTTTTATGCCCTCAATCAGCCCCAGCATTTT.

This clone was observed a single time. V gene TRBV6-5 combines with J gene TRBJ1-2; no definite D call. Germline V CDR1 and CDR2: MNHEY, SVGAGI. This CDR3 is 14 amino acids long. V gave up 7 bases and J gave up 0 bases, with 12 bases separating them. The CDR3 spells CASMGWGANYGYTF. Written as DNA, the CDR3 is TGTGCCAGCATGGGATGGGGAGCTAACTATGGCTACACCTTC.

V usage is TRBV5-1 and J usage is TRBJ2-7; TRBD2 agrees at 9 bases. The J segment lost 2 bases and the V segment lost 1 base, leaving 4 bases of the junction unmatched. From germline, CDR1 is SGHRS and CDR2 YFSETQ. This CDR3 has 15 amino acids. CDR3 loop: CASSLLAGATYEQYF. The CDR3 DNA is TGCGCCAGCAGCTTGTTAGCGGGAGCGACCTACGAGCAGTACTTC.

The chain carries TRBV6-6 and TRBJ2-5; D gene unclear. The CDR3 consists of 12 residues. CDR1 and CDR2 from the germline V gene are MNHNY and SVGAGI (reference sequence). V lost 5 bases and J 4 bases, leaving 8 bases between the germline ends. The CDR3 region is CASSPELETQYF. The CDR3 DNA reads as TGTGCCAGCAGTCCCGAACTAGAGACCCAGTACTTC.

This sequence joins TRBV2 and TRBJ2-5, with 10 bases aligning to TRBD2. The CDR3 has 14 amino acids. The V gene's germline CDR1 is SNHLY and CDR2 FYNNEI. Trimming removed 7 bases from V and 2 bases from J; junction bases left unmatched: 4. DNA for the CDR3: TGTGCCAGCACGACTAGCGGGTATCAAGAGACCCAGTACTTC. Translating gives CASTTSGYQETQYF.

The chain links TRBV6-4 to TRBJ2-3; 12 bases map to TRBD2. V shed 5 bases and J 4 bases; nucleotides not matched to a gene: 4. The CDR3 totals 15 residues. The germline gives CDR1 MRHNA, CDR2 SNTAGT. This chain's CDR3 is CASSSLAGGPDTQYF. The CDR3 coding sequence is TGTGCCAGCAGTTCCCTAGCGGGAGGGCCAGATACGCAGTATTTT.

The CDR3 spells CASSIDRSYGYTF. The CDR3 DNA sequence: TGTGCCAGCAGCATAGACAGGAGCTATGGCTACACCTTC. The J gene is TRBJ1-2, the V gene TRBV5-4; a possible D gene is TRBD1 (6 bases). The CDR3 spans 13 residues. CDR1 is SGHNT and CDR2 is YYREEE in the germline V gene (reference sequence). The germline V and J ends were trimmed by 4 bases and 4 bases, with 11 bases remaining between them.

This clone has only a few counts. This chain links TRBV7-6 with TRBJ2-3, with 7 bases lining up with TRBD2. After removal of 2 bases from V and 3 bases from J, the junction contained 5 bases not matched to a gene. The length of the CDR3 is 15 residues. Looked up from germline, CDR1 is SGHVS and CDR2 is FNYEAQ. The CDR3 DNA follows: TGTGCCAGCAGCTTAAAGGCGGGAGCTACAGATACGCAGTATTTT. Protein sequence: CASSLKAGATDTQYF.

This chain uses TRBV27 with TRBJ1-1; 7 nucleotides match TRBD1. J lost 4 bases, V lost 2 bases, and 7 bases had no gene match. This CDR3 comprises 15 residues. Per germline, CDR1 MNHEY and CDR2 SMNVEV (reference sequence). CDR3 sequence reads: CASSLGGQEGTEAFF. Written as DNA, the CDR3 is TGTGCCAGCAGTTTAGGAGGACAGGAGGGCACTGAAGCTTTCTTT.

The CDR3 sequence: CASSDRLAGGFNEQFF. CDR3 nucleotides: TGCGCCAGCAGTGACCGACTAGCGGGAGGCTTCAATGAGCAGTTCTTC. This sequence joins TRBV10-1 and TRBJ2-1; 13 bases fit TRBD2. Trimming removed 3 bases from V and 6 bases from J; junction bases left unmatched: 5. This CDR3 has 16 residues. Looked up from germline, CDR1 is WNHNN and CDR2 is SYGVQD (reference sequence).

This chain links TRBV7-8 with TRBJ2-7, with a weak D call TRBD2 (5 bases). The CDR3 covers 13 residues. Germline V gives CDR1 SGHVS, CDR2 FQNEAQ. V was clipped by 4 bases and J by 4 bases, with 11 bases between them. The CDR3 nucleotides read TGTGCCAGCAGCTCCACCACGGGGTACGAGCAGTACTTC. It specifies CASSSTTGYEQYF.

The chain recombines TRBV7-7 with TRBJ2-5; the D is unclear. V gave up 1 base and J gave up 5 bases, with 8 bases separating them. Germline V gene sequence: CDR1 SSHAT, CDR2 FNYEAQ (reference sequence). This CDR3 contains 13 residues. For the CDR3, the DNA is TGTGCCAGCAGCTTAGGCCAGAGGGAGACCCAGTACTTC. Protein: CASSLGQRETQYF.

The V call is TRBV9, the J call TRBJ1-2; no clear D gene. Germline-derived CDR1 and CDR2 are SGDLS and YYNGEE. Trimming left V 0 bases short and J 5 bases short, with 14 bases between. The length of the CDR3 is 15 residues. CDR3 amino acids: CASSVALEGAYGYTF. The CDR3 region has the DNA TGTGCCAGCAGCGTAGCCCTCGAAGGAGCATATGGCTACACCTTC.

The chain is built from TRBV5-1 and TRBJ2-1; perhaps TRBD1 as D (6 bases). The CDR3 loop spans 16 amino acids. V was clipped by 0 bases and J by 10 bases, with 20 bases between them. Germline CDR1 reads SGHRS; CDR2 reads YFSETQ. In DNA form, the CDR3 reads TGCGCCAGCAGCTTGGCCATTGGGACAATCGGCTCCGAGCAGTTCTTC. Its protein product is CASSLAIGTIGSEQFF.

This chain connects TRBV10-2 to TRBJ2-7, with a weak D call TRBD1 (6 bases). Germline V gene lookup returns CDR1 WSHSY and CDR2 SAAADI. The CDR3 has 15 residues. The V end was cut by 7 bases, the J end by 1 base, with 17 bases between. The CDR3 loop is CASTPETGWSYEQYF. The DNA of the CDR3 is TGCGCCAGCACCCCGGAAACAGGGTGGTCCTACGAGCAGTACTTC.